One sample yielded the 15 T cell receptor beta chains listed below, sequenced in a study of T cell responses to AZD1222 COVID-19 vaccine. Assay: immunoSEQ multiplex PCR; the TCRdb copy retains only in-frame clones and omits some. The table includes some 150,000 clones, 80% to 90% detected once. This specimen was peripheral blood, taken on day 0 of AZD1222 vaccination. The receptors stem from an adult in good health.

CDR3 nucleotides: TGTGCCAGCAGCTCCGGGACTAGTAGCTACGAGCAGTACTTC. It specifies CASSSGTSSYEQYF. The chain carries TRBV7-9 and TRBJ2-7; 8 bases fit TRBD2. From germline, CDR1 is SEHNR and CDR2 FQNEAQ (reference sequence). J gave up 3 bases and V 4 bases, and 5 bases lay outside the gene matches. The CDR3 is made up of 14 amino acids.

The CDR3 nucleotides are TGTGCCACCAGTGATTTTCGTGGGTCAGACAATGAGCAGTTCTTC. It encodes CATSDFRGSDNEQFF. This chain links TRBV24-1 with TRBJ2-1; no clear D. This CDR3 contains 15 residues. The V gene's germline CDR1 is KGHDR and CDR2 SFDVKD. Trimming shortened V by 1 base and J by 5 bases, and 11 bases separated the two germline ends.

The chain has TRBV30 and TRBJ2-2, with D possibly TRBD1 on 6 matching bases. Trimming shortened V by 2 bases and J by 2 bases, and 18 bases separated the two germline ends. CDR3 length: 17 amino acids. Germline V gives CDR1 GTSNPN, CDR2 SVGIG (reference sequence). This chain's CDR3 is CAWSRLSGHTNTGELFF. The CDR3 bases are TGTGCCTGGAGTAGATTATCGGGACACACAAACACCGGGGAGCTGTTTTTT.

This chain connects TRBV10-3 to TRBJ2-7; TRBD2 aligns across 8 bases. Germline assignment: CDR1 ENHRY and CDR2 SYGVKD. The CDR3 has 13 amino acids. The ends lost 6 bases at V and 1 base at J; junction bases unmatched: 2. CDR3 coding DNA: TGTGCCATCAGGGTAGCGGGATCCTACGAGCAGTACTTC. As protein: CAIRVAGSYEQYF.

The chain employs TRBV9 and TRBJ1-4, with D hard to call. Trimming left V 4 bases short and J 0 bases short, with 10 bases between. The CDR3 length is 15 residues. Germline V CDR1 and CDR2: SGDLS, YYNGEE. The CDR3 DNA reads as TGTGCCAGCAGCCGAAGAGACGCAACTAATGAAAAACTGTTTTTT. Protein sequence: CASSRRDATNEKLFF.

The chain has TRBV5-5 and TRBJ2-6, with TRBD2 matching over 9 bases. The V segment lost 5 bases and the J segment 0 bases; nucleotides outside the gene matches: 9. The CDR3 sequence is 18 residues long. In germline, CDR1 is SGHKS, CDR2 YYEKEE (reference sequence). In DNA, the CDR3 is TGTGCCAGCAGGGGGGGACTAGCACCGCGCTCTGGGGCCAACGTCCTGACTTTC. Residues: CASRGGLAPRSGANVLTF. Variable domain in full (rest from reference TRBV5-5 and TRBJ2-6): DAGVTQSPTHLIKTRGQQVTLRCSPISGHKSVSWYQQVLGQGPQFIFQYYEKEERGRGNFPDRFSARQFPNYSSELNVNALLLGDSALYLCASRGGLAPRSGANVLTFGAGSRLTVL.

The V call is TRBV28, the J call TRBJ1-2; no definite D call. Trimming cost V 2 bases and J 6 bases, with 19 bases left between them. The V gene's germline CDR1 is MDHEN and CDR2 SYDVKM. There are 16 residues in the CDR3. The chain's CDR3 is CASSLDPAGTIHGYTF. The CDR3 nucleotides are TGTGCCAGCAGTTTAGATCCGGCAGGAACCATCCATGGCTACACCTTC.

Written as DNA, the CDR3 is TGCAGCGTTGCCCCCGGTTCCTACGAGCAGTACTTC. It is translated as CSVAPGSYEQYF. The V gene is TRBV29-1, the J gene TRBJ2-7; the D is unclear. V lost 4 bases and J 1 base, leaving 8 bases between the germline ends. This CDR3 has 12 amino acids. CDR1 is SQVTM and CDR2 is ANQGSEA in the germline V gene.

J is TRBJ1-4 and V is TRBV5-6; D remains ambiguous. CDR3 size: 14 residues. CDR1 is SGHDT and CDR2 is YYEEEE in the germline V gene. Trimming took off 4 bases at V and 5 bases at J, with 12 bases between the two ends. Written as DNA, the CDR3 is TGTGCCAGCAGCCCCACACCCACAAATGAAAAACTGTTTTTT. Translating gives CASSPTPTNEKLFF.

This chain links TRBV7-2 with TRBJ1-3; 8 nucleotides match TRBD1. CDR1 SGHTA and CDR2 FQGNSA come from the germline V gene. The CDR3 sequence is 14 residues long. V trimming: 4 bases; J trimming: 3 bases; junction bases outside the gene matches: 2. The CDR3 loop is CASSSQGGGNTIYF. CDR3 bases: TGTGCCAGCAGCTCACAGGGGGGTGGAAACACCATATATTTT.

The chain carries TRBV7-2 and TRBJ1-5, with 10 bases matching TRBD1. Trimming took 4 bases from V and 3 from J; bases not matched to a gene: 6. Germline CDR1 SGHTA, CDR2 FQGNSA. This CDR3 has 16 amino acids. The chain's CDR3 is CASSSDRGRINQPQHF. The CDR3 DNA sequence: TGTGCCAGCAGCTCCGACAGGGGGCGGATCAATCAGCCCCAGCATTTT.

In nucleotides, the CDR3 is TGTGCCAGCAGCCCAGTAGCAGGAGAGCGGGAAAAACTGTTTTTT. This codes for CASSPVAGEREKLFF. The rearrangement uses TRBV3-1 (or the pseudogene TRBV3-2) and TRBJ1-4; unclear D gene. The ends were cut back, 4 bases at V and 8 bases at J, with 17 bases in the middle. The CDR3 is 15 amino acids. CDR1 and CDR2 from the germline V gene are LGHDT and YNNKEL (reference sequence).

The V and J genes are TRBV28 and TRBJ2-7; 12 bases align to TRBD2. The CDR3 consists of 14 residues. Germline V gene lookup returns CDR1 MDHEN and CDR2 SYDVKM. The V gene end was trimmed by 4 bases and the J gene end by 5 bases; junction bases not matched to a gene: 3. The DNA of the CDR3 is TGTGCCAGCAGTTATGCTAGCGGGAGGGACGAGCAGTACTTC. Its translation is CASSYASGRDEQYF.

The genes are TRBV2 and TRBJ2-7, with D tentatively TRBD2 (5 bases). The V end was cut by 8 bases, the J end by 6 bases, with 14 bases between. The CDR3 has 12 residues. Germline CDR1 is SNHLY and CDR2 is FYNNEI. The CDR3 DNA follows: TGTGCCAGCGTAGTCGGGGTCGGCGAGCAGTACTTC. Protein product: CASVVGVGEQYF.

The V gene is TRBV27, the J gene TRBJ2-1, with 10 bases that match TRBD1. The ends lost 4 bases at V and 8 bases at J; junction bases unmatched: 11. CDR1 is MNHEY and CDR2 is SMNVEV in the germline V gene (reference sequence). CDR3 length equals 16 residues. CDR3 coding DNA: TGTGCCAGCAGTTCGCTCGGACAGGGGGTTGAAGATGAGCAGTTCTTC. Translated: CASSSLGQGVEDEQFF.